What follows are 22 T cell receptor beta chains derived from one specimen sequenced in a study of OX40 agonist ivuxolimab in advanced cancers. Repertoires were generated with immunoSEQ multiplex PCR, while TCRdb's copy carries only in-frame clones and drops some. This table holds roughly 34,000 clones, 84% found once. The specimen was CD4+ or CD8+ T cells sorted from blood, collected in a trial of the OX40 agonist ivuxolimab. All receptors derive from an adult with an advanced solid tumor such as melanoma, head and neck, liver or kidney cancer.

The V gene is TRBV27, the J gene TRBJ2-1, with TRBD2 matching 8 bases. The germline V gene has CDR1 MNHEY and CDR2 SMNVEV (reference sequence). V lost 7 bases to trimming and J lost 2 bases; unmatched junction nucleotides: 10. The CDR3 length is 16 residues. As DNA, the CDR3 is TGTGCCAGCATCCCAGCGAGCGGGAGTACCTACAATGAGCAGTTCTTC. Amino acids: CASIPASGSTYNEQFF.

This clone appeared once. This chain connects TRBV15 to TRBJ2-3; the D gene is possibly TRBD2 (5 bases). Trimming removed 0 bases at V and 0 bases at J, with 16 bases between. CDR1 is LNHNV, CDR2 YYDKDF, per germline (reference sequence). This CDR3 has 18 residues. The CDR3 region is CATSRDRGSPPSTDTQYF. Written as DNA, the CDR3 is TGTGCCACCAGCAGAGATCGCGGGTCCCCTCCTAGCACAGATACGCAGTATTTT.

The genes are TRBV4-1 and TRBJ2-5, with 11 bases that match TRBD2. Germline values: CDR1 MGHRA, CDR2 YSYEKL. Trimming at V came to 0 bases and at J to 7 bases, leaving 10 bases not matched to a gene. The length of the CDR3 is 17 residues. The CDR3 nucleotides are TGCGCCAGCAGCCAAGATCTTGAGACTAGCGGGATACGGACCCAGTACTTC. Its translation: CASSQDLETSGIRTQYF.

The chain couples TRBV5-6 to TRBJ2-5, with TRBD1 as a possible D gene (5 bases). The germline V and J ends were trimmed by 6 bases and 5 bases, with 17 bases remaining between them. Germline-derived CDR1 and CDR2 are SGHDT and YYEEEE. The CDR3 is 14 residues long. CDR3 residues: CASTLEKGWETQYF. In DNA form, the CDR3 reads TGTGCCAGCACGCTTGAGAAGGGGTGGGAGACCCAGTACTTC.

The V and J genes are TRBV2 and TRBJ2-5; D is perhaps TRBD1 or TRBD2 (5 bases each). The DNA end favors TRBJ2-7, so the J call may be wrong. Germline-derived CDR1 and CDR2 are SNHLY and FYNNEI. CDR3 size: 14 residues. CDR3 amino acids: CASNPPGDRVEQYF. CDR3 DNA sequence: TGTGCCAGCAATCCCCCCGGGGACCGGGTCGAGCAGTACTTC.

The chain has TRBV13 and TRBJ2-3, with 11 bases matching TRBD2. Germline CDR1 PRHDT, CDR2 FYEKMQ (reference sequence). J gave up 3 bases and V 4 bases, and 6 bases lay outside the gene matches. The CDR3 runs to 16 residues. The CDR3: CASSSATSGVTDTQYF. The CDR3 DNA reads TGTGCCAGCAGCTCAGCGACTAGCGGGGTTACAGATACGCAGTATTTT.

The table lists this clone with a count of one. This chain connects TRBV5-8 to TRBJ2-7; D call uncertain. Germline loops: CDR1 SGHTS, CDR2 YDEGEE. This CDR3 spans 15 amino acids. Trimming cost V 4 bases and J 1 base, with 15 bases left between them. CDR3 residues: CASSLRDPISYEQYF. Here the CDR3 DNA reads TGTGCCAGCAGCCTCCGCGACCCCATTTCCTACGAGCAGTACTTC.

This clone has just one count. DNA of the CDR3: TGTGCCAGCAGTCCACAGGGGCTAGCCAAAAACATTCAGTACTTC. Residues: CASSPQGLAKNIQYF. The chain uses TRBV6-5 and TRBJ2-4; TRBD1 matches at 7 bases. The CDR3 contains 15 residues. V dropped 5 bases and J dropped 0; count of bases not matched to a gene: 4. CDR1 and CDR2 from the germline V gene are MNHEY and SVGAGI.

The CDR3 DNA follows: TGTGCCTGCCCCCGGGGGGTGGGCGGGGAGCTGTTTTTT. It specifies CACPRGVGGELFF. The chain uses TRBV30 and TRBJ2-2, with TRBD2 matching over 7 bases. Germline V gene data show CDR1 as GTSNPN and CDR2 as SVGIG (reference sequence). The CDR3 is made up of 13 amino acids. The J segment lost 7 bases and the V segment lost 6 bases, leaving 8 bases of the junction unmatched.

V gene TRBV2 combines with J gene TRBJ2-1; the D is unclear. Germline V gene sequence: CDR1 SNHLY, CDR2 FYNNEI. The CDR3 runs 15 residues. Trimming took 0 bases from V and 12 from J, leaving 18 bases between them. CDR3 nucleotide sequence: TGTGCCAGCAGTGAAGCATTAGGAGTGGGTCTTTCGCAGTTCTTC. Amino acid sequence: CASSEALGVGLSQFF.

The J gene is TRBJ2-3, the V gene TRBV6-1, with D hard to call. The CDR3 covers 13 residues. The germline V gene has CDR1 MNHNS and CDR2 SASEGT. The ends were cut back, 2 bases at V and 15 bases at J, with 18 bases in the middle. As DNA, the CDR3 is TGTGCCAGCAGTGAATCATTGGGCCTCAGGAGTTATTTT. It translates to CASSESLGLRSYF.

This clone was seen just once. The rearrangement uses TRBV4-1 and TRBJ1-4; 7 nucleotides line up with TRBD1. This CDR3 comprises 15 residues. V lost 4 bases and J lost 3; bases outside the gene matches: 5. Germline V gene sequence: CDR1 MGHRA, CDR2 YSYEKL. CDR3 sequence (DNA): TGCGCCAGCAGCCCGGGGACAGTCGCTAATGAAAAACTGTTTTTT. Residues: CASSPGTVANEKLFF.

This chain joins TRBV27 and TRBJ1-1; the D is unclear. The CDR3 is made up of 12 amino acids. Germline V gives CDR1 MNHEY, CDR2 SMNVEV (reference sequence). The V end was cut by 7 bases, the J end by 0 bases, with 6 bases between. In nucleotides, the CDR3 is TGTGCCAGCATAGGAGTGAACACTGAAGCTTTCTTT. Protein sequence: CASIGVNTEAFF.

The DNA for the CDR3 is TGTGCCAGCAGCTTACGCCAAGGACAGGGGGATACTCTGGGTGAGCAGTTCTTC. It encodes CASSLRQGQGDTLGEQFF. V gene TRBV7-6 combines with J gene TRBJ2-1; TRBD1 matches at 10 bases. The V gene end was trimmed by 2 bases and the J gene end by 9 bases; junction bases not matched to a gene: 16. Germline V lookup: CDR1 SGHVS, CDR2 FNYEAQ. The CDR3 extends over 18 amino acids.

The DNA of the CDR3 is TGTGCCAGCAGTGCTGGACAGGGGCCGACAGATACGCAGTATTTT. It encodes CASSAGQGPTDTQYF. The V and J genes are TRBV2 and TRBJ2-3, with 9 bases lining up with TRBD1. Per germline, CDR1 SNHLY and CDR2 FYNNEI. V lost 4 bases, J lost 3 bases, and 5 bases stayed unmatched. The length of the CDR3 is 15 residues.

The chain employs TRBV6-6 and TRBJ1-2, with D maybe TRBD1 (5 bases). V was trimmed by 7 bases and J by 0 bases, leaving 12 bases between them. Germline-derived CDR1 and CDR2 are MNHNY and SVGAGI (reference sequence). This CDR3 has 14 residues. This chain's CDR3 is CASTPGGTNYGYTF. Written as DNA, the CDR3 is TGTGCCAGCACCCCGGGGGGGACTAACTATGGCTACACCTTC.

The sample holds one count of this clone. DNA for the CDR3: TGTGCCAGCAGCGTCAGGGGCCTTAGCACAGATACGCAGTATTTT. It encodes CASSVRGLSTDTQYF. V gene TRBV9 combines with J gene TRBJ2-3; D perhaps matches TRBD1 (6 bases). CDR3 size: 15 residues. The V end was cut by 2 bases, the J end by 0 bases, with 10 bases between. Germline values: CDR1 SGDLS, CDR2 YYNGEE. Combining the CDR3 with reference TRBV9 and TRBJ2-3 gives the whole variable domain DSGVTQTPKHLITATGQRVTLRCSPRSGDLSVYWYQQSLDQGLQFLIQYYNGEERAKGNILERFSAQQFPDLHSELNLSSLELGDSALYFCASSVRGLSTDTQYFGPGTRLTVL.

In this sample, this clone turned up once. The rearrangement uses TRBV28 and TRBJ2-7, with 15 bases identical to TRBD2. After removal of 6 bases from V and 2 bases from J, the junction contained 11 bases not matched to a gene. Germline CDR1 reads MDHEN; CDR2 reads SYDVKM. The CDR3 has 18 residues. CDR3 sequence reads: CASRIPGTSGGFPYEQYF. In DNA form, the CDR3 reads TGTGCCAGCAGGATTCCCGGGACTAGCGGGGGGTTTCCCTACGAGCAGTACTTC.

The V call is TRBV12-5, the J call TRBJ1-5; D not certain. Trimming pared 0 bases from V and 9 bases from J, leaving 12 bases between. From germline, CDR1 is LGHNT and CDR2 FRNRAP. The CDR3 runs to 14 residues. The CDR3 reads CASGLVGRAGPQHF. The CDR3 nucleotides read TGTGCTAGTGGTTTGGTAGGCCGAGCGGGGCCCCAGCATTTT. Complete variable domain (other parts from reference TRBV12-5 and TRBJ1-5): DARVTQTPRHKVTEMGQEVTMRCQPILGHNTVFWYRQTMMQGLELLAYFRNRAPLDDSGMPKDRFSAEMPDATLATLKIQPSEPRDSAVYFCASGLVGRAGPQHFGDGTRLSIL.

The chain uses TRBV27 and TRBJ2-3; 9 positions agree with TRBD2. Germline values: CDR1 MNHEY, CDR2 SMNVEV (reference sequence). Trimming took 6 bases from V and 2 from J; bases not matched to a gene: 6. The CDR3 is made up of 15 amino acids. CDR3 in amino acids: CASRLAGAPTDTQYF. The CDR3 nucleotides read TGTGCCAGCAGGTTAGCGGGAGCCCCCACAGATACGCAGTATTTT.

The chain has TRBV7-8 and TRBJ1-5; tentatively, D is TRBD1 (5 bases). Trimming shortened V by 5 bases and J by 7 bases, and 12 bases separated the two germline ends. The CDR3 totals 13 residues. Germline V lookup: CDR1 SGHVS, CDR2 FQNEAQ. The CDR3 spells CASSTGSRQPQHF. The CDR3 coding sequence is TGTGCCAGCAGCACAGGTTCGAGGCAGCCCCAGCATTTT.

The genes are TRBV9 and TRBJ1-1; D unresolved. This CDR3 is 13 amino acids long. Germline assignment: CDR1 SGDLS and CDR2 YYNGEE. Trimming cost V 3 bases and J 0 bases, with 6 bases left between them. CDR3 in DNA: TGTGCCAGCAGCGACCCAATGAACACTGAAGCTTTCTTT. Protein product: CASSDPMNTEAFF.